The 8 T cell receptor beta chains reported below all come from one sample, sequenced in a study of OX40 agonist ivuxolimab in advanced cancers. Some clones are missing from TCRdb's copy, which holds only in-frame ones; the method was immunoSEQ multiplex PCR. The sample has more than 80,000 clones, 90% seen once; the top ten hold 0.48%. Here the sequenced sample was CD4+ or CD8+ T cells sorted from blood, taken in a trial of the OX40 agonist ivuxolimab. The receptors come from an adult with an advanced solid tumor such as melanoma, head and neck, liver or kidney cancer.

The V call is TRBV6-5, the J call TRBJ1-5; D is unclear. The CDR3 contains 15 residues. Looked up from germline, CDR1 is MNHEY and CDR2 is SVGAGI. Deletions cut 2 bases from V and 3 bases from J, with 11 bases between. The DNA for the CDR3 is TGTGCCAGCAGTTACCCCGGGCCCTTCAATCAGCCCCAGCATTTT. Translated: CASSYPGPFNQPQHF.

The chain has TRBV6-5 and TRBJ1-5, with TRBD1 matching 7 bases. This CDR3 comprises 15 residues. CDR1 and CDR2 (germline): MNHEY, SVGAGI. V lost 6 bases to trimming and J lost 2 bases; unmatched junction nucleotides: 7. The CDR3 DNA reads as TGTGCCAGCAGAGACAGGGTAGGTGGCAATCAGCCCCAGCATTTT. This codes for CASRDRVGGNQPQHF.

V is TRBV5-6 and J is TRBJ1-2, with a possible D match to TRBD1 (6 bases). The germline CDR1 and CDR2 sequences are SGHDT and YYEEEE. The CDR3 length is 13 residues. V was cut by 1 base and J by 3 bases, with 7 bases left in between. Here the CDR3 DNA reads TGTGCCAGCAGCTTGAACAGGGACTATGGCTACACCTTC. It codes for CASSLNRDYGYTF.

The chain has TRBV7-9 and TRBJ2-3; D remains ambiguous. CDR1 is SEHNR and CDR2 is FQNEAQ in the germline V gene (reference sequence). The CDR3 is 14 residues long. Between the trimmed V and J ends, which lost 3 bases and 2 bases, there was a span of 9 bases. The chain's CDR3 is CASSFLVFTDTQYF. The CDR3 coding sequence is TGTGCCAGCAGCTTTTTGGTCTTCACAGATACGCAGTATTTT. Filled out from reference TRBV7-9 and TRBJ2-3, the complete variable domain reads DTGVSQNPRHKITKRGQNVTFRCDPISEHNRLYWYRQTLGQGPEFLTYFQNEAQLEKSRLLSDRFSAERPKGSFSTLEIQRTEQGDSAMYLCASSFLVFTDTQYFGPGTRLTVL.

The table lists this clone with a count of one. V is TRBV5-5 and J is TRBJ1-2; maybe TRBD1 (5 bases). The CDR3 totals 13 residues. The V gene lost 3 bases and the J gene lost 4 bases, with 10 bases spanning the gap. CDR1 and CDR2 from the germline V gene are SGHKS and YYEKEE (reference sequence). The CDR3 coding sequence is TGTGCCAGCAGCTCGGGACTGCTCTATGGCTACACCTTC. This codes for CASSSGLLYGYTF.

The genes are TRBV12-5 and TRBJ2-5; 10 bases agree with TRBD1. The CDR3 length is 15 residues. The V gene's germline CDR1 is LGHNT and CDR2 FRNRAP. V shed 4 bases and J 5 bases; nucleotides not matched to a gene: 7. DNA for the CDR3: TGTGCTAGTGGTTACCGACAGGGGGCCATGGAGACCCAGTACTTC. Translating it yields CASGYRQGAMETQYF. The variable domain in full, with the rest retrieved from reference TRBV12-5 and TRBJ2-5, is DARVTQTPRHKVTEMGQEVTMRCQPILGHNTVFWYRQTMMQGLELLAYFRNRAPLDDSGMPKDRFSAEMPDATLATLKIQPSEPRDSAVYFCASGYRQGAMETQYFGPGTRLLVL.

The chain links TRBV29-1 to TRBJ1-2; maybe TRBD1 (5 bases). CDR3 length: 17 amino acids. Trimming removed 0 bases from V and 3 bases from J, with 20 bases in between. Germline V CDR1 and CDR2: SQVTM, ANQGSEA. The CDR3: CSVEDSWGSSLHYGYTF. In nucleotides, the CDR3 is TGCAGCGTTGAAGACAGCTGGGGGAGTAGCCTCCACTATGGCTACACCTTC. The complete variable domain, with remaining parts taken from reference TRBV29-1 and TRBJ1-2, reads SAVISQKPSRDICQRGTSLTIQCQVDSQVTMMFWYRQQPGQSLTLIATANQGSEATYESGFVIDKFPISRPNLTFSTLTVSNMSPEDSSIYLCSVEDSWGSSLHYGYTFGSGTRLTVV.

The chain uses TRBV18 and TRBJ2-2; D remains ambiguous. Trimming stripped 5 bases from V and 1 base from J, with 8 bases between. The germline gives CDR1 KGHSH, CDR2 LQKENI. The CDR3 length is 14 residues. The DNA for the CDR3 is TGTGCCAGCTCAGGGGTCGGGAACACCGGGGAGCTGTTTTTT. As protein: CASSGVGNTGELFF.